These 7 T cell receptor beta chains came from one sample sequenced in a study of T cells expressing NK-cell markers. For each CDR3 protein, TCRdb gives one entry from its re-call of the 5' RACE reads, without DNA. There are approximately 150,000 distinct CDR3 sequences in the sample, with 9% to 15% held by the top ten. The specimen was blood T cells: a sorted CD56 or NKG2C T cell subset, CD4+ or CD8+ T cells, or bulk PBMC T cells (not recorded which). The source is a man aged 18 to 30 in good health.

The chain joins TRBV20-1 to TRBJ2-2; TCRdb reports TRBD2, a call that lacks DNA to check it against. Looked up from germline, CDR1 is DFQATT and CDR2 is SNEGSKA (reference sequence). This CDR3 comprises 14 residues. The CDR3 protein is CSARTPKVAGELFF.

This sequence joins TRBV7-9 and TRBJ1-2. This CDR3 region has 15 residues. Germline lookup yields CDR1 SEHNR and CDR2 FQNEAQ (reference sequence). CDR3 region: CASSSTIGLDYGYTF.

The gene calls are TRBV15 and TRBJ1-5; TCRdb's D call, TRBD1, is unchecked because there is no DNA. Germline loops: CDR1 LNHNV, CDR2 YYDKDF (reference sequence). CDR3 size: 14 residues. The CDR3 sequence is CATSVTGDNQPQHF.

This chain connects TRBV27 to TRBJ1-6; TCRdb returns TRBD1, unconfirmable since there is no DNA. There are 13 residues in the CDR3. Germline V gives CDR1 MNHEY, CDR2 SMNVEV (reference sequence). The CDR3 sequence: CASSPGFDSPLHF.

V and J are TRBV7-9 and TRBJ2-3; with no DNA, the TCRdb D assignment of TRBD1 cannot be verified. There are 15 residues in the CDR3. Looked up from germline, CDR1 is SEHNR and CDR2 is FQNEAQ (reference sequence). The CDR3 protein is CASSSWGDGTDTQYF.

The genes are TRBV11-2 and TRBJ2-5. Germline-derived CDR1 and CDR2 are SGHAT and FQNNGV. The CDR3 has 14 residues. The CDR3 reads CASSLLPVQETQYF.

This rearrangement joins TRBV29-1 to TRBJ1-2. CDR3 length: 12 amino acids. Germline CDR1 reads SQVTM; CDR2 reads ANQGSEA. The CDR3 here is CSVEGRPKGYTF. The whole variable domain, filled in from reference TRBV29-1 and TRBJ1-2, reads SAVISQKPSRDICQRGTSLTIQCQVDSQVTMMFWYRQQPGQSLTLIATANQGSEATYESGFVIDKFPISRPNLTFSTLTVSNMSPEDSSIYLCSVEGRPKGYTFGSGTRLTVV.